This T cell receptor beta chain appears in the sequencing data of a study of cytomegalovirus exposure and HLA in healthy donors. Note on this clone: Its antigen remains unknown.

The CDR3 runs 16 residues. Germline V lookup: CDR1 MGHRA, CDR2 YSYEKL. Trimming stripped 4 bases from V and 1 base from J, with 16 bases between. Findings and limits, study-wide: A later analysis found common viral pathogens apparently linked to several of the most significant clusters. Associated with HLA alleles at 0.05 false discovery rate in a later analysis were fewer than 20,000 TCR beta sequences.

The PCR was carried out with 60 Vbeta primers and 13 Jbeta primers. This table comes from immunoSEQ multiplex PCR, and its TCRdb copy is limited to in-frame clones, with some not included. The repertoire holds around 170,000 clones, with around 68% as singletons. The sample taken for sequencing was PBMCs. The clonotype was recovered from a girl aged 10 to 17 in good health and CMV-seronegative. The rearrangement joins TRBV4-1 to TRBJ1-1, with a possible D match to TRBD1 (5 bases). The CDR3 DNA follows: TGCGCCAGCAGCCCACTGGGGCAGGTCCCGAACACTGAAGCTTTCTTT. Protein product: CASSPLGQVPNTEAFF.